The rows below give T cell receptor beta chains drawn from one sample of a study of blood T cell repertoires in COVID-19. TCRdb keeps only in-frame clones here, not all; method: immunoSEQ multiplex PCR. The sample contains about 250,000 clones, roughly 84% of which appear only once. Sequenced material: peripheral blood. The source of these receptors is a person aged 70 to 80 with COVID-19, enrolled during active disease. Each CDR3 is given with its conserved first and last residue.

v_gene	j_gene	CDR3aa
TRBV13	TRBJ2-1	CASSLQGVHNEQFF
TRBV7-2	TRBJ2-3	CASSPRRGRIDTQYF
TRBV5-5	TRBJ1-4	CASSLGGLGEKLFF
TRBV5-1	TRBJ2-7	CASSLVGTTYYEQYF
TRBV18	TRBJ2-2	CASSLGLVGNTGELFF
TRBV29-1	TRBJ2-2	CSVRDMNTGELFF
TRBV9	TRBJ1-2	CASSVVGTGIYGYTF
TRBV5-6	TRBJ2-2	CASSVGIGELFF
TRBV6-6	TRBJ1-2	CASRPPGQGAKGYTF
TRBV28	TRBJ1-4	CASRSGTGNSANEKLFF
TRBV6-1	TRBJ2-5	CASSDATSGKETQYF
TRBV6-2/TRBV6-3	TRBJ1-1	CASSLLHTTEAFF
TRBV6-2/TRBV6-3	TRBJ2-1	CASSRRTSGRDEQFF
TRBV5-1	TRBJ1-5	CASSLVGASNQPQHF
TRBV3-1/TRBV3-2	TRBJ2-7	CASSQGPEGGYEQYF
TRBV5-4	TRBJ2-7	CASSLISGDEQYF
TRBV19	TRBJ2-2	CASSIVRIGGGELFF
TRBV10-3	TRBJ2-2	CASHSGGNTGELFF
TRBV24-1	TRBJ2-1	CATSENSGAYNEQFF
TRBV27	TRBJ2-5	CASSFKGEGRWETQYF
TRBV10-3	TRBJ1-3	CAISVSGNGNTIYF
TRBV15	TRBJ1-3	CATAAVGNTIYF
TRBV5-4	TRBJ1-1	CASSVSTGGREAFF
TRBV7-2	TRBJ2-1	CASSLVQNNNEQFF
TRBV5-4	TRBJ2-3	CASSPRPRQGVFLNTQYF
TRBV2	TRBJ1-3	CASGRQGYSGNTIYF
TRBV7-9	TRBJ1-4	CASSLFARGSFGEKLFF
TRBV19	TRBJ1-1	CASSRALQELNTEAFF
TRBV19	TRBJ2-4	CASSMERGLIQYF
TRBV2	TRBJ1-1	CASSWTGDTEAFF
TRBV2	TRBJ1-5	CASTQGRGDQPQHF
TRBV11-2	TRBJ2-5	CASSLGQGAETQYF
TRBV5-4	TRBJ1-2	CASSSQGGYGYTF
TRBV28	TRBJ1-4	CASSPPGQDSNEKLFF
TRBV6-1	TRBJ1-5	CASSAPPGTGTGQPQHF
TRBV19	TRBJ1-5	CASSIGGQIPTPQHF
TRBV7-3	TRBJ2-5	CASSPTYRGETQYF
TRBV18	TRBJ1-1	CASSSTGEAFF
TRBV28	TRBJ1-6	CASSLGGQGHSPLHF
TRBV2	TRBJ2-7	CASSAEWASGKLSYF
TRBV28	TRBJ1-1	CASKTGIEAFF
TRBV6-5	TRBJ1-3	CASSFSSGNTIYF